In its sample, the clone carrying this T cell receptor (beta chain) was seen once. Antigen specificity is unknown. Profiled with immunoSEQ multiplex PCR; TCRdb holds only in-frame clones, not every one. This sample has under 70,000 clones, with around 81% found just once. These data come from a study of a mutant IDH1 vaccine in newly diagnosed glioma. The time point: week 5, during vaccination. The study gave 300 ug of mutant IDH1 20-mer peptide per vaccine dose, with topical imiquimod. The germline CDR1 and CDR2 sequences are SGHDT and YYEEEE. The CDR3 is made up of 15 amino acids. V lost 1 base to trimming and J lost 5 bases; unmatched junction nucleotides: 2.

The starting material was PBMCs, obtained from a glioma patient whose treatment included an IDH1 peptide vaccine. This clonotype was obtained from a man aged 25-40 years with glioma. This chain connects TRBV5-6 to TRBJ1-4; 10 bases fit TRBD1. The CDR3 DNA follows: TGTGCCAGCAGCTTGCGGGGACAGGGGAATGAAAAACTGTTTTTT. Its translation is CASSLRGQGNEKLFF.